This T cell receptor beta chain originates from a study of blood T cells in healthy people across ages. Study-wide results and caveats: As naive T cell percentage varied, TCR beta diversity correlated strongly with it. Estimated diversity that came from one million T cells was considered an underestimate.

Primed by a sample-barcoded 5' primer and a J-beta primer mix, a second PCR proceeded for about 7 to 11 cycles. With 12 random nucleotides, a template-switch adaptor tagged each individual cDNA molecule. Each CDR3 protein is one row after TCRdb ran MiXCR on the 5' RACE reads. The top ten clones hold under 4.5% of a sample with some 760,000 distinct CDR3 sequences, around a quarter of them seen once. The CDR3 has 13 amino acids. Per the germline V gene, CDR1 is SGHDT and CDR2 is YYEEEE. With regard to this clonotype: The antigen is unknown. An end of the junction does not agree with germline; a read error may underlie this.

These records were also assigned to another study, of T cells of mothers and their children. That source reports: The study found thymic selection shapes TCR recombination output similarly in related and unrelated pairs.

Sequences were obtained from blood. This rearrangement joins TRBV5-6 to TRBJ2-5, with D possibly TRBD1 on 6 matching bases. The J call may be faulty, since TRBJ2-7 better matches the DNA end. This TCR was recovered from a boy between 10 and 17 years old in good health. In nucleotides, the CDR3 is TGTGTCAGCAGCTCAGGACAGAGCTACGAGCAGTACTTC. Translation gives CVSSSGQSYEQYF.